This T cell receptor (beta chain) comes out of a study of cytomegalovirus exposure and HLA in healthy donors. The ends lost 4 bases at V and 2 bases at J; junction bases unmatched: 11. From germline, CDR1 is MGHRA and CDR2 YSYEKL. This CDR3 comprises 16 residues. Primers included in the PCR were 60 Vbeta and 13 Jbeta primers. The assay was immunoSEQ multiplex PCR, and TCRdb's table has in-frame clones only and misses some. The sample holds some 87,000 clones; less than 75% are singletons and the top ten take approximately 5%. Sequencing used PBMCs. This TCR came from a woman aged 30 to 39 in good health and CMV-seropositive. The chain links TRBV4-1 to TRBJ2-7; 7 bases are shared with TRBD1. CDR3 sequence (DNA): TGCGCCAGCAGCCGAGTCCCCACGACAGGGACCTACGAGCAGTACTTC. It is translated as CASSRVPTTGTYEQYF.